What follows are 26 T cell receptor beta chains derived from one specimen sequenced in a study of blood T cell repertoires in COVID-19. Clones were read by immunoSEQ multiplex PCR, and TCRdb kept only the in-frame ones, dropping some. The sample consists of 130,000 to 150,000 clones, over 80% of them appearing once. The material sequenced was PBMCs or T cells enriched from blood (not recorded which). These receptors originate from a woman aged 40 to 50 who had recovered from COVID-19.

The chain uses TRBV30 and TRBJ1-2; weak D call: TRBD1 (5 bases). V lost 2 bases and J lost 4, with 20 bases in between. The CDR3 contains 16 residues. Germline CDR1 is GTSNPN and CDR2 is SVGIG (reference sequence). The CDR3 sequence is CAWSPKGFSSRYGYTF. CDR3 nucleotides: TGTGCCTGGAGTCCTAAGGGGTTTAGTTCGCGCTATGGCTACACCTTC. Looking up the rest from reference TRBV30 and TRBJ1-2 gives the full variable domain: SQTIHQWPATLVQPVGSPLSLECTVEGTSNPNLYWYRQAAGRGLQLLFYSVGIGQISSEVPQNLSASRPQDRQFILSSKKLLLSDSGFYLCAWSPKGFSSRYGYTFGSGTRLTVV.

The J gene is TRBJ2-3, the V gene TRBV9; 11 bases are shared with TRBD2. CDR1 is SGDLS and CDR2 is YYNGEE in the germline V gene. The V segment lost 3 bases and the J segment 5 bases; nucleotides outside the gene matches: 14. CDR3 length equals 18 residues. The CDR3 DNA is TGTGCCAGCAGCGAGACTCTAAGGACTAGCGGGTCTTTAGATACGCAGTATTTT. Protein product: CASSETLRTSGSLDTQYF.

This chain uses TRBV15 with TRBJ2-5, with D maybe TRBD1 (5 bases). The CDR3 contains 14 residues. V was pared by 8 bases and J by 4 bases, with 17 bases between. The germline V gene has CDR1 LNHNV and CDR2 YYDKDF (reference sequence). The CDR3 sequence: CATSVGVKRETQYF. Here the CDR3 DNA reads TGTGCCACCTCCGTAGGGGTTAAACGAGAGACCCAGTACTTC.

The chain links TRBV5-1 to TRBJ2-7; tentatively, D is TRBD2 (5 bases). CDR3 length equals 14 residues. Germline-derived CDR1 and CDR2 are SGHRS and YFSETQ. V gave up 0 bases and J gave up 2 bases, with 9 bases separating them. The CDR3 spells CASSLGTGTYEQYF. The CDR3 DNA follows: TGCGCCAGCAGCTTGGGGACGGGAACCTACGAGCAGTACTTC.

The CDR3 sequence is CASSSSGTSLEQYF. CDR3 DNA: TGCGCCAGCAGCTCTTCCGGGACTAGTCTGGAGCAGTACTTC. This chain connects TRBV5-1 to TRBJ2-7, with 8 nucleotides matching TRBD2. Per germline, CDR1 SGHRS and CDR2 YFSETQ. There are 14 residues in the CDR3. V gave up 3 bases and J gave up 7 bases; unmatched junction bases: 9.

This clone was seen a handful of times. The CDR3 DNA follows: TGTGCCAGCGCTTCTCAGGGGTATGGCTACACCTTC. Translating gives CASASQGYGYTF. This chain links TRBV2 with TRBJ1-2; weak D call: TRBD1 (6 bases). Trimming took 8 bases from V and 5 from J, leaving 12 bases between them. This CDR3 contains 12 residues. The germline V gene has CDR1 SNHLY and CDR2 FYNNEI.

The rearrangement links TRBV5-4 to TRBJ2-2; D possibly corresponds to TRBD2 (5 bases). V lost 1 base and J lost 7, with 14 bases in between. The CDR3 runs 15 residues. Germline V gene sequence: CDR1 SGHNT, CDR2 YYREEE (reference sequence). CDR3 coding DNA: TGTGCCAGCAGCTTGCGTGGGAGCCTTGGCGGGGAGCTGTTTTTT. Translating it yields CASSLRGSLGGELFF.

CDR3 amino acids: CASSLAGGQVGETQYF. Written as DNA, the CDR3 is TGCGCCAGCAGCTTGGCCGGAGGGCAGGTTGGCGAGACCCAGTACTTC. This sequence joins TRBV5-1 and TRBJ2-5; perhaps TRBD2 as D (6 bases). Trimming shortened V by 0 bases and J by 5 bases, and 17 bases separated the two germline ends. Per the germline V gene, CDR1 is SGHRS and CDR2 is YFSETQ. The CDR3 consists of 16 residues.

The CDR3 loop reads CASSWGDYEQYF. CDR3 bases: TGTGCCAGCAGCTGGGGGGATTACGAGCAGTACTTC. The gene calls are TRBV5-8 and TRBJ2-7, with D maybe TRBD2 (6 bases). CDR1 SGHTS and CDR2 YDEGEE come from the germline V gene. The CDR3 covers 12 residues. Between the trimmed V and J ends, which lost 3 bases and 4 bases, there was a span of 8 bases.

J is TRBJ1-1 and V is TRBV11-2; D not resolved. Germline CDR1 SGHAT, CDR2 FQNNGV. The germline V and J ends were trimmed by 1 base and 9 bases, with 6 bases remaining between them. The CDR3 runs to 11 residues. CDR3 sequence (DNA): TGTGCCAGCAGCTTAGGTCTTAAAGCTTTCTTT. Protein product: CASSLGLKAFF.

The V gene is TRBV5-8, the J gene TRBJ2-7; weak D call: TRBD1 (5 bases). The CDR3 spans 14 residues. Trimming removed 3 bases at V and 5 bases at J, with 15 bases between. Germline CDR1 and CDR2: SGHTS and YDEGEE. The CDR3 loop reads CASSWRTPQDEQYF. As DNA, the CDR3 is TGTGCCAGCAGCTGGCGGACCCCACAGGACGAGCAGTACTTC.

This clone has a handful of counts. This CDR3 is CASSPQETGELFF. CDR3 nucleotide sequence: TGTGCCAGCTCACCGCAGGAAACCGGGGAGCTGTTTTTT. The chain combines TRBV18 with TRBJ2-2, with unresolved D. The germline CDR1 and CDR2 sequences are KGHSH and LQKENI. V was clipped by 3 bases and J by 5 bases, with 7 bases between them. The length of the CDR3 is 13 residues.

The rearrangement joins TRBV5-6 to TRBJ1-3, with 9 bases matching TRBD1. CDR1 SGHDT and CDR2 YYEEEE come from the germline V gene. The ends lost 5 bases at V and 0 bases at J; junction bases unmatched: 3. The CDR3 totals 15 residues. The CDR3, as DNA: TGTGCCAGCAGTGGGACAGGGCTCTCTGGAAACACCATATATTTT. Its protein is CASSGTGLSGNTIYF.

The V and J genes are TRBV2 and TRBJ1-1; 7 positions agree with TRBD1. The ends lost 8 bases at V and 4 bases at J; junction bases unmatched: 13. Germline V lookup: CDR1 SNHLY, CDR2 FYNNEI. The CDR3 contains 15 residues. Here the CDR3 DNA reads TGTGCCAGCTTAATCCGACAGGGAACCGGCACTGAAGCTTTCTTT. It specifies CASLIRQGTGTEAFF.

The chain employs TRBV13 and TRBJ2-2; D unresolved. CDR3 size: 13 residues. Germline loops: CDR1 PRHDT, CDR2 FYEKMQ (reference sequence). V lost 0 bases and J 10 bases, leaving 9 bases between the germline ends. Here the CDR3 DNA reads TGTGCCAGCAGCTTAGGGATGCGGCAGGAGCTGTTTTTT. It translates to CASSLGMRQELFF.

The chain joins TRBV12-3 or TRBV12-4 to TRBJ2-1; TRBD2 might be the D (5 bases). This CDR3 region has 11 residues. V lost 3 bases and J 10 bases, leaving 7 bases between the germline ends. The CDR3 bases are TGTGCCAGCAGTTTCGGCGGGGAGCAGTTCTTC. It encodes CASSFGGEQFF.

This clone was seen just once. The chain combines TRBV3-1 (or the pseudogene TRBV3-2) with TRBJ2-5, with 8 bases identical to TRBD2. This CDR3 is built from 15 residues. V was clipped by 4 bases and J by 2 bases; unmatched bases: 6. Germline CDR1 LGHDT, CDR2 YNNKEL (reference sequence). The CDR3: CASSLRTGGQETQYF. As DNA, the CDR3 is TGTGCCAGCAGCCTTAGAACGGGGGGGCAAGAGACCCAGTACTTC.

This chain joins TRBV3-1 (or the pseudogene TRBV3-2) and TRBJ1-1; 9 bases match TRBD1. CDR3 size: 14 residues. Germline-derived CDR1 and CDR2 are LGHDT and YNNKEL (reference sequence). Trimming cost V 6 bases and J 4 bases; bases outside gene matches: 6. CDR3 region: CASRPQGASTEAFF. The CDR3 coding sequence is TGTGCCAGCAGACCACAGGGGGCCAGCACTGAAGCTTTCTTT.

J is TRBJ1-2 and V is TRBV3-1 (or the pseudogene TRBV3-2); D not resolved. Germline lookup yields CDR1 LGHDT and CDR2 YNNKEL (reference sequence). V shed 5 bases and J shed 8 bases, with 12 bases lying between them. The CDR3 length is 12 residues. The CDR3 here is CASSYGEGGYTF. CDR3 bases: TGTGCCAGCAGCTACGGGGAAGGGGGCTACACCTTC.

The rearrangement joins TRBV5-1 to TRBJ2-2, with D possibly matching TRBD2 (5 bases). Germline-derived CDR1 and CDR2 are SGHRS and YFSETQ. The CDR3 runs to 15 residues. V was clipped by 2 bases and J by 2 bases, with 10 bases between them. The CDR3 nucleotides read TGCGCCAGCAGCTTTAGCGCATCTAACACCGGGGAGCTGTTTTTT. Its translation: CASSFSASNTGELFF.

This chain joins TRBV9 and TRBJ1-2; D uncertain. The V gene's germline CDR1 is SGDLS and CDR2 YYNGEE. This CDR3 is built from 15 residues. V lost 0 bases to trimming and J lost 2 bases, with 11 bases between them. The CDR3 is CASSVATTGNYGYTF. Written as DNA, the CDR3 is TGTGCCAGCAGCGTAGCTACGACGGGGAACTATGGCTACACCTTC.

This sequence joins TRBV6-2 or TRBV6-3 and TRBJ1-5, with D uncertain. The CDR3 contains 14 residues. CDR1 and CDR2 from the germline V gene are MNHEY and SVGEGT. V dropped 2 bases and J dropped 4 bases, with 9 bases sitting between them. The CDR3 is CASSYRGKNQPQHF. CDR3 sequence (DNA): TGTGCCAGCAGTTACAGAGGCAAGAATCAGCCCCAGCATTTT.

The chain recombines TRBV10-3 with TRBJ1-6, with D possibly matching TRBD1 (5 bases). V was cut by 0 bases and J by 13 bases, with 22 bases left in between. The CDR3 spans 17 residues. In germline, CDR1 is ENHRY, CDR2 SYGVKD. CDR3 amino acids: CAISESRIMDRGNPLHF. CDR3 coding DNA: TGTGCCATCAGTGAGTCGAGAATCATGGATAGGGGAAATCCCCTCCACTTT.

The genes are TRBV27 and TRBJ2-7; 7 bases align to TRBD1. Trimming cost V 7 bases and J 3 bases; bases outside gene matches: 12. The CDR3 spans 15 residues. Germline CDR1 is MNHEY and CDR2 is SMNVEV (reference sequence). The CDR3 protein is CASNKKGAAYYEQYF. As DNA, the CDR3 is TGTGCCAGCAATAAGAAGGGGGCGGCGTACTACGAGCAGTACTTC.

This chain joins TRBV27 and TRBJ1-2; D is undetermined. The CDR3 runs to 14 residues. CDR1 is MNHEY and CDR2 is SMNVEV in the germline V gene (reference sequence). The V end was cut by 6 bases, the J end by 2 bases, with 13 bases between. Here the CDR3 DNA reads TGTGCCAGCAGAACTGGAGGGTCCAACTATGGCTACACCTTC. Translation: CASRTGGSNYGYTF.

The gene calls are TRBV2 and TRBJ1-5, with TRBD1 as a possible D gene (6 bases). Germline CDR1 reads SNHLY; CDR2 reads FYNNEI. This CDR3 comprises 14 residues. With 4 bases removed from V and 7 bases from J, the gap between germline ends came to 14 bases. The CDR3 DNA sequence: TGTGCCAGCAGTGTAAGCCCAGGGGACCAGCCCCAGCATTTT. Protein: CASSVSPGDQPQHF.